These 29 T cell receptor beta chains originate from one sample sequenced in a study of blood T cell repertoires in COVID-19 (dated by TCRdb to about 2020). The library was produced with the immunoSEQ multiplex PCR assay. TCRdb's version of the immuneACCESS table is confined to in-frame rearrangements and falls short of the full clone set. An unresolved V gene accounts for under half of the shortfall where checked; the remainder is of unknown origin. The sample table shows about 180,000 clones, and roughly four fifths are seen once. The top ten hold approximately 7.1% of the sample. The sequenced sample was peripheral blood. These receptors were collected from a human donor in a cohort sampled during active COVID-19.

This clone was detected once. The V gene is TRBV7-2, the J gene TRBJ2-7, with D possibly being TRBD1 (5 bases). Germline assignment: CDR1 SGHTA and CDR2 FQGNSA. V shed 0 bases and J shed 3 bases, with 6 bases lying between them. The CDR3 is 13 residues long. The CDR3 is CASSLARVYEQYF. The CDR3 DNA reads as TGTGCCAGCAGCTTAGCCAGGGTCTACGAGCAGTACTTC.

The rearrangement joins TRBV10-3 to TRBJ2-3, with a possible D match to TRBD1 (6 bases). Germline V gives CDR1 ENHRY, CDR2 SYGVKD. V was cut by 0 bases and J by 5 bases, with 12 bases left in between. The CDR3 has 15 residues. As DNA, the CDR3 is TGTGCCATCAGTGAGTCTAATGGGGGCTTAGATACGCAGTATTTT. It yields the protein CAISESNGGLDTQYF.

The CDR3: CASILYRDRADTEAFF. The CDR3 coding sequence is TGTGCCAGCATCCTCTACCGGGACAGGGCGGACACTGAAGCTTTCTTT. The chain carries TRBV7-8 and TRBJ1-1; TRBD1 matches at 9 bases. CDR1 is SGHVS and CDR2 is FQNEAQ in the germline V gene. CDR3 size: 16 residues. V trimming: 7 bases; J trimming: 3 bases; junction bases outside the gene matches: 12.

V gene TRBV3-1 (or the pseudogene TRBV3-2) combines with J gene TRBJ1-4, with TRBD1 identical over 9 bases. V shed 2 bases and J 4 bases; nucleotides not matched to a gene: 2. The CDR3 is 15 amino acids. Germline CDR1 LGHDT, CDR2 YNNKEL (reference sequence). CDR3 nucleotide sequence: TGTGCCAGCAGCCAAAGGGGACAGGGTAATGAAAAACTGTTTTTT. Its translation is CASSQRGQGNEKLFF.

This clone was detected only a few times. The chain uses TRBV29-1 and TRBJ1-3; D is possibly TRBD1 (6 bases). V was pared by 7 bases and J by 4 bases, with 11 bases between. Germline CDR1 and CDR2: SQVTM and ANQGSEA. The CDR3 is made up of 12 amino acids. CDR3 in amino acids: CSAPGDGNTIYF. Written as DNA, the CDR3 is TGCAGCGCCCCAGGGGACGGAAACACCATATATTTT.

This rearrangement joins TRBV4-1 to TRBJ1-6; 8 bases agree with TRBD1. Per the germline V gene, CDR1 is MGHRA and CDR2 is YSYEKL. Trimming removed 5 bases from V and 10 bases from J; junction bases left unmatched: 13. The CDR3 spans 16 residues. The CDR3 sequence is CASSTAGQGEWSPLHF. In nucleotides, the CDR3 is TGCGCCAGCAGCACAGCCGGACAGGGAGAGTGGTCACCCCTCCACTTT.

This clone appeared once. J is TRBJ2-7 and V is TRBV9; D not certain. The length of the CDR3 is 14 residues. Germline V gives CDR1 SGDLS, CDR2 YYNGEE. The V end lost 7 bases, the J end lost 5 bases, and 19 bases lay between the germline ends. DNA for the CDR3: TGTGCCAGCGGCCAATCGGGTGGTCCGGACGAGCAGTACTTC. The encoded protein is CASGQSGGPDEQYF.

This chain links TRBV14 with TRBJ1-6, with D perhaps matching TRBD1 (5 bases). V lost 0 bases to trimming and J lost 10 bases, with 19 bases between them. The CDR3 loop spans 17 amino acids. CDR1 and CDR2 (germline): SGHDN, FVKESK. In nucleotides, the CDR3 is TGTGCCAGCAGCCAAGATCTCAGGGCAGGGCTCTCCTCACCCCTCCACTTT. Its protein product is CASSQDLRAGLSSPLHF.

The J gene is TRBJ2-7, the V gene TRBV2; D is possibly TRBD1 (6 bases). Looked up from germline, CDR1 is SNHLY and CDR2 is FYNNEI. The CDR3 extends over 14 amino acids. V gave up 4 bases and J gave up 2 bases, with 12 bases separating them. The DNA of the CDR3 is TGTGCCAGCAGTGCCCACAGGGATACCTACGAGCAGTACTTC. Protein product: CASSAHRDTYEQYF.

The V call is TRBV11-2, the J call TRBJ2-5; TRBD2 is a possible D gene (5 bases). Trimming removed 3 bases from V and 0 bases from J, with 17 bases in between. The CDR3 covers 17 residues. Germline CDR1 reads SGHAT; CDR2 reads FQNNGV. The CDR3 spells CASSFGIGVEDQETQYF. In DNA, the CDR3 is TGTGCCAGCAGCTTCGGGATCGGGGTAGAGGACCAAGAGACCCAGTACTTC.

The rearrangement links TRBV2 to TRBJ2-5; TRBD2 is a possible D gene (5 bases). This CDR3 contains 14 residues. CDR1 is SNHLY, CDR2 FYNNEI, per germline. Trimming cost V 4 bases and J 7 bases, with 16 bases left between them. In DNA form, the CDR3 reads TGTGCCAGCAGTGTTGAGGGTCTTAAGGTGACCCAGTACTTC. Protein: CASSVEGLKVTQYF. The full variable domain, completed using reference TRBV2 and TRBJ2-5, is EPEVTQTPSHQVTQMGQEVILRCVPISNHLYFYWYRQILGQKVEFLVSFYNNEISEKSEIFDDQFSVERPDGSNFTLKIRSTKLEDSAMYFCASSVEGLKVTQYFGPGTRLLVL.

The CDR3 bases are TGCGCCAGCAGCCCCCGAGAGGGGGGGGAGACCCAGTACTTC. Amino acid sequence: CASSPREGGETQYF. The V and J genes are TRBV4-1 and TRBJ2-5, with TRBD2 as a possible D gene (7 bases). The CDR3 runs to 14 residues. Germline assignment: CDR1 MGHRA and CDR2 YSYEKL. The germline V and J ends were trimmed by 4 bases and 5 bases, with 14 bases remaining between them.

The rearrangement links TRBV12-3 or TRBV12-4 to TRBJ1-2; D gene unclear. The CDR3 has 13 residues. Trimming left V 1 base short and J 5 bases short, with 8 bases between. The CDR3 coding sequence is TGTGCCAGCAGTTTAGGACAAGATTATGGCTACACCTTC. Amino acid sequence: CASSLGQDYGYTF.

This clone was counted a few times. In nucleotides, the CDR3 is TGCGCCAGCAGCCTGAACAGGGGCGAAAAACTGTTTTTT. Residues: CASSLNRGEKLFF. The chain couples TRBV5-1 to TRBJ1-4, with TRBD1 identical over 7 bases. CDR3 length: 13 residues. Germline CDR1 reads SGHRS; CDR2 reads YFSETQ. The trim removed 4 bases at V and 8 bases at J, leaving 5 bases unmatched.

This clone has more than one count but fewer than ten. The genes are TRBV5-4 and TRBJ1-1, with 7 bases aligning to TRBD1. Germline values: CDR1 SGHNT, CDR2 YYREEE (reference sequence). The CDR3 has 15 amino acids. V was pared by 3 bases and J by 1 base, with 6 bases of the junction left unmatched. CDR3 region: CASSYSRGTNTEAFF. The CDR3 nucleotides are TGTGCCAGCAGCTACAGCAGGGGGACGAACACTGAAGCTTTCTTT.

The chain recombines TRBV5-1 with TRBJ2-4; possible D gene TRBD2, 5 bases. V was shortened by 0 bases and J by 6 bases, with 19 bases between the two germline ends. This CDR3 is built from 17 residues. Germline assignment: CDR1 SGHRS and CDR2 YFSETQ. The CDR3 DNA reads as TGCGCCAGCAGCTTGGGGCGCGGAGGAACGGGGTCAAACATTCAGTACTTC. Translation: CASSLGRGGTGSNIQYF.

The V gene is TRBV10-3, the J gene TRBJ1-3; the D is unclear. V gave up 5 bases and J gave up 0 bases, with 11 bases separating them. Germline CDR1 reads ENHRY; CDR2 reads SYGVKD. There are 15 residues in the CDR3. The CDR3 protein is CAISSDGSSGNTIYF. CDR3 coding DNA: TGTGCCATCAGTTCCGACGGGAGCTCTGGAAACACCATATATTTT.

This clone was recorded a few times. The CDR3 sequence is CASSTDSLLGNTIYF. The CDR3 nucleotides read TGTGCCAGCAGCACGGACAGTTTACTTGGAAACACCATATATTTT. The gene calls are TRBV7-2 and TRBJ1-3; maybe TRBD1 (6 bases). Trimming left V 5 bases short and J 3 bases short, with 14 bases between. The CDR3 contains 15 residues. CDR1 is SGHTA, CDR2 FQGNSA, per germline.

This clone was seen only once. V usage is TRBV4-1 and J usage is TRBJ1-3; TRBD1 agrees at 7 bases. Germline values: CDR1 MGHRA, CDR2 YSYEKL. The length of the CDR3 is 15 residues. With 1 base clipped from V and 2 bases from J, the junction kept 2 bases outside the gene matches. The CDR3 loop is CASSQVGGAGNTIYF. The CDR3 DNA follows: TGCGCCAGCAGCCAAGTAGGGGGCGCTGGAAACACCATATATTTT.

V usage is TRBV5-1 and J usage is TRBJ1-2; 10 bases map to TRBD1. There are 15 residues in the CDR3. CDR1 and CDR2 from the germline V gene are SGHRS and YFSETQ. V dropped 5 bases and J dropped 7; count of bases not matched to a gene: 11. The CDR3 nucleotides are TGCGCCAGCAGTTTGACCGGGACAGGGGTAACTGGCTACACCTTC. It yields the protein CASSLTGTGVTGYTF. The full variable domain, rest sourced from reference TRBV5-1 and TRBJ1-2, is KAGVTQTPRYLIKTRGQQVTLSCSPISGHRSVSWYQQTPGQGLQFLFEYFSETQRNKGNFPGRFSGRQFSNSRSEMNVSTLELGDSALYLCASSLTGTGVTGYTFGSGTRLTVV.

The chain's CDR3 is CASSLGAGDLNEQFF. The DNA of the CDR3 is TGTGCCAGCAGCTTAGGGGCCGGGGACTTGAATGAGCAGTTCTTC. The chain has TRBV7-9 and TRBJ2-1; a weak D match, TRBD2 (6 bases). There are 15 residues in the CDR3. V lost 1 base and J lost 7, with 14 bases in between. The germline CDR1 and CDR2 sequences are SEHNR and FQNEAQ (reference sequence).

The gene calls are TRBV5-1 and TRBJ1-1; 9 positions agree with TRBD1. This CDR3 comprises 12 residues. Germline CDR1 reads SGHRS; CDR2 reads YFSETQ. V trimming: 4 bases; J trimming: 8 bases; junction bases outside the gene matches: 3. DNA for the CDR3: TGCGCCAGCAGCCCTGGACAGGGGGAAGCTTTCTTT. Protein: CASSPGQGEAFF.

The rearrangement uses TRBV6-2 or TRBV6-3 and TRBJ1-2; 7 bases are a match to TRBD1. Trimming at V came to 3 bases and at J to 2 bases, leaving 9 bases not matched to a gene. From germline, CDR1 is MNHEY and CDR2 SVGEGT. The CDR3 is made up of 16 amino acids. For the CDR3, the DNA is TGTGCCAGCAGTTATCGGGTAGGGGGCAAGAACTATGGCTACACCTTC. This translates into CASSYRVGGKNYGYTF.

V gene TRBV3-1 (or the pseudogene TRBV3-2) combines with J gene TRBJ2-6; D possibly corresponds to TRBD2 (5 bases). The CDR3 is 16 residues long. Germline V lookup: CDR1 LGHDT, CDR2 YNNKEL (reference sequence). V dropped 1 base and J dropped 2 bases, with 9 bases sitting between them. CDR3 sequence reads: CASSQGGVTGANVLTF. The CDR3, as DNA: TGTGCCAGCAGCCAAGGGGGAGTGACTGGGGCCAACGTCCTGACTTTC.

The chain carries TRBV7-3 and TRBJ2-1, with 10 bases that match TRBD2. The CDR3 sequence is 16 residues long. CDR1 SGHTA and CDR2 FQGTGA come from the germline V gene. J gave up 4 bases and V 1 base, and 4 bases lay outside the gene matches. CDR3 DNA sequence: TGTGCCAGCAGCTTAAGGCTAGCGGGGGCATACAATGAGCAGTTCTTC. It codes for CASSLRLAGAYNEQFF.

This rearrangement joins TRBV2 to TRBJ2-3, with 8 bases identical to TRBD2. Germline assignment: CDR1 SNHLY and CDR2 FYNNEI. This CDR3 contains 13 residues. With 8 bases clipped from V and 1 base from J, the junction kept 2 bases outside the gene matches. CDR3 sequence (DNA): TGTGCCAGCTCGACTAGCGGCACAGATACGCAGTATTTT. Translating gives CASSTSGTDTQYF.

V usage is TRBV7-5 and J usage is TRBJ2-5; the D call TRBD2 from the table was never checked on the DNA. TRBV7-5 is classified as a pseudogene. The CDR3 contains 14 residues. CDR3 loop: CAKEAGGQQETQYF. CDR3 DNA: TGTGCCAAGGAAGCGGGGGGGCAACAAGAGACCCAGTACTTC.

The CDR3 loop reads CASSLPSGGRSYNEQFF. CDR3 DNA: TGTGCCAGCAGCTTGCCGTCGGGGGGGCGGTCCTACAATGAGCAGTTCTTC. V and J are TRBV7-2 and TRBJ2-1, with 8 nucleotides matching TRBD2. Trimming cost V 3 bases and J 1 base; bases outside gene matches: 8. This CDR3 spans 17 amino acids. From germline, CDR1 is SGHTA and CDR2 FQGNSA.

In nucleotides, the CDR3 is TGTGCCAGCAGTCCGACTAGCGGGGGCTACGAGCAGTACTTC. This encodes CASSPTSGGYEQYF. This chain joins TRBV6-5 and TRBJ2-7; 12 bases agree with TRBD2. CDR1 MNHEY and CDR2 SVGAGI come from the germline V gene. Trimming at V came to 5 bases and at J to 3 bases, leaving 2 bases not matched to a gene. The CDR3 has 14 amino acids.